This is a list of T cell receptor beta chains from one sample in a study of CD8+CD57+ T cells in acquired aplastic anemia. TCRdb fed the reads into MiXCR, producing one record per CDR3 protein. The table records 150,000 to 200,000 distinct CDR3 sequences, less than 65% of them present only once. Input material: sorted CD4+, CD8+, or CD8+CD57+ T cells (not recorded which) from PBMCs. These receptor sequences come from a human donor with severe aplastic anemia or a healthy control (not recorded which). Each CDR3 is given with its conserved first and last residue. D genes are given only for firm matches. Only some rows state a clone size, as once, few, many or a class for expanded clones.

size: NA; J: TRBJ1-2; D: TRBD1; V: TRBV15; CDR3: CATSREGTGGASYGYTF; DNA: TGTGCCACCAGCAGAGAAGGGACAGGGGGGGCAAGCTATGGCTACACCTTC
size: NA; J: TRBJ2-3; D: NA; V: TRBV29-1; CDR3: CSVDWQNTDTQYF; DNA: TGCAGCGTTGATTGGCAGAACACAGATACGCAGTATTTT
size: NA; J: TRBJ2-5; D: NA; V: TRBV7-9; CDR3: CASRLDSLETQYF; DNA: TGTGCCAGCAGGTTGGACAGTCTGGAGACCCAGTACTTC
size: NA; J: TRBJ1-1; D: TRBD1; V: TRBV2; CDR3: CASSLRFPGTGGRAEAFF; DNA: TGTGCCAGCAGCTTAAGATTTCCGGGAACAGGGGGTAGGGCTGAAGCTTTCTTT
size: NA; J: TRBJ2-1; D: NA; V: TRBV7-6; CDR3: CASTLSEFGYNEQFF; DNA: TGTGCCAGCACCTTAAGCGAGTTCGGGTACAATGAGCAGTTCTTC
size: NA; J: TRBJ2-2; D: NA; V: TRBV27; CDR3: CASSLTGITGELFF; DNA: TGTGCCAGCAGTTTAACAGGGATCACCGGGGAGCTGTTTTTT
size: few; J: TRBJ2-7; D: NA; V: TRBV15; CDR3: CATSREDLTYGYEQYF; DNA: TGTGCCACCAGCAGAGAGGACCTGACGTATGGCTACGAGCAGTACTTC
size: NA; J: TRBJ2-3; D: NA; V: TRBV7-2; CDR3: CASSPGRTDTQYF; DNA: TGTGCCAGCAGCCCGGGCCGCACAGATACGCAGTATTTT
size: NA; J: TRBJ1-1; D: NA; V: TRBV5-1; CDR3: CASSPGALNTEAFF; DNA: TGCGCCAGCAGCCCCGGGGCATTGAACACTGAAGCTTTCTTT
size: NA; J: TRBJ2-7; D: NA; V: TRBV7-2; CDR3: CASSSTAYEQYF; DNA: TGTGCCAGCAGCTCGACAGCCTACGAGCAGTACTTC
size: NA; J: TRBJ2-1; D: NA; V: TRBV7-6; CDR3: CASSSTSIEQFF; DNA: TGTGCCAGCAGTTCAACTAGCATTGAGCAGTTCTTC
size: NA; J: TRBJ2-7; D: NA; V: TRBV19; CDR3: CASSPGESYEQYF; DNA: TGTGCCAGTAGCCCAGGGGAATCCTACGAGCAGTACTTC
size: NA; J: TRBJ1-2; D: NA; V: TRBV19; CDR3: CASAVAAANYGYTF; DNA: TGTGCCAGCGCGGTAGCAGCAGCTAACTATGGCTACACCTTC
size: NA; J: TRBJ1-1; D: NA; V: TRBV10-3; CDR3: CAISTFDRGVDTEAFF; DNA: TGTGCCATCAGTACCTTCGACCGGGGGGTGGACACTGAAGCTTTCTTT
size: few; J: TRBJ1-2; D: TRBD1; V: TRBV6-1; CDR3: CASSARQGYGGYGYTF; DNA: TGTGCCAGCAGCGCGCGACAGGGGTACGGTGGCTATGGCTACACCTTC
size: many; J: TRBJ2-7; D: NA; V: TRBV30; CDR3: CAWSVMGYEQYF; DNA: TGTGCCTGGAGTGTAATGGGCTACGAGCAGTACTTC
size: few; J: TRBJ2-3; D: NA; V: TRBV5-1; CDR3: CASSQEYTQYF; DNA: TGCGCCAGCAGCCAAGAGTATACGCAGTATTTT
size: few; J: TRBJ2-7; D: NA; V: TRBV7-2; CDR3: CASSSHYEQYF; DNA: TGTGCCAGCAGTTCACATTACGAGCAGTACTTC
size: NA; J: TRBJ2-7; D: TRBD1; V: TRBV7-9; CDR3: CASSLTDREKGNEQYF; DNA: TGTGCCAGCAGCCTGACTGACAGGGAGAAGGGTAACGAGCAGTACTTC
size: NA; J: TRBJ1-1; D: TRBD1; V: TRBV19; CDR3: CASSTTGANRGVSTEAFF; DNA: TGTGCCAGTAGTACCACTGGTGCAAACAGGGGAGTGAGCACTGAAGCTTTCTTT
size: once; J: TRBJ2-5; D: NA; V: TRBV7-7; CDR3: CASSLGSSYNEQYF; DNA: TGTGCTAGCAGCTTAGGATCATCCTACAATGAGCAGTACTTC
size: NA; J: TRBJ2-1; D: NA; V: TRBV25-1; CDR3: CASSARGRLRQTSYNEQFF; DNA: TGTGCCAGCAGTGCCCGGGGCCGTCTCCGACAAACGTCCTACAATGAGCAGTTCTTC